The entry that follows covers one T cell receptor beta chain sequence. What antigen it recognizes has not been identified. There are no base qualities to consult, and no much larger clone falls within one base. This sample is drawn from a study of blood T cell repertoires in COVID-19 (dated by TCRdb to the early 2020s). About the full investigation: Samples covering the acute and convalescent phases of COVID-19 were provided by collaborators in the United States, Italy and Spain. A freely available public database, intended as a resource for researchers studying the immune response to SARS-CoV-2, is where the repertoires were released. The prospective study material was composed of cDNA or gDNA derived from T cells, B-cell-depleted T cells, or PBMCs. Subjects who had been exposed to COVID-19, were actively infected with it, or had recovered from it provided the deeply sampled blood TCRbeta repertoires that made up the dataset. Where HLA class I and class II types were available, the types were taken from metadata supplied by the sample provider, not from assay-based typing. The sample metadata nearly always contained a de-identified subject ID, COVID-19 status, age in years and sex. Samples came from the ongoing ImmuneRACE study (first 160 participants) plus 1,254 subjects from 6 global collaborators.

At the junction V is shortened by 4 bases and J by 5 bases; bases outside the gene matches: 9. According to the germline V gene (reference sequence), CDR1 reads SGHNT and CDR2 reads YYREEE. The CDR3 goes from the cysteine to the phenylalanine over 16 residues. Only the CDR3 DNA is retained, 48 bases long and in frame from the first base. TCRbeta CDR3 regions were amplified from genomic DNA using the immunoSEQ Assay, a bias-controlled multiplex PCR. The study's own analysis went as follows. Nucleated cell counts per sample were estimated from amplification of reference gene primers within the assay. To quantify the absolute abundance of each unique TCRbeta CDR3 rearrangement, sequence reads were collapsed and filtered. For each sample, productive Simpson clonality was calculated by taking the square root of Simpson's diversity index across productive rearrangements. As stored in TCRdb, this immuneACCESS dataset retains in-frame rearrangements with V and J assigned. A fraction of the clones does not appear; measured against another copy, unresolved V genes explain less than half of the discrepancy, and the remainder lacks a known reason. The D gene and trimming were derived from the DNA, and the V and J assignments and clone size from that table. In all, the sample holds 270,000 or so clones, and 86% of those were seen once. The ten top clones hold less than 3% of the sample.

The full study reports these points: How much clinical and demographic metadata was included differed by source and by participant, and the metadata was provided uncurated.

Each collaborating institution followed its own protocols to collect whole blood in K2EDTA tubes. For TCRbeta analysis, collaborator samples were shipped as frozen whole blood, as isolated PBMCs, or as DNA extracted from either sample type. The sequenced sample consisted of peripheral blood. The sequence joins TRBV5-4 to TRBJ2-5, and TRBD2 aligns with 12 junction nucleotides. The source of this sequence is a woman between 25 and 40 years old with active or convalescent COVID-19. The CDR3 region reads CASSRTSGGPGETQYF. The DNA sequence follows: TGTGCCAGCAGCCGAACTAGCGGGGGGCCTGGGGAGACCCAGTACTTC. Supplemented by the reference TRBV5-4 and TRBJ2-5 proteins around the CDR3, the complete variable domain is ETGVTQSPTHLIKTRGQQVTLRCSSQSGHNTVSWYQQALGQGPQFIFQYYREEENGRGNFPPRFSGLQFPNYSSELNVNALELDDSALYLCASSRTSGGPGETQYFGPGTRLLVL.